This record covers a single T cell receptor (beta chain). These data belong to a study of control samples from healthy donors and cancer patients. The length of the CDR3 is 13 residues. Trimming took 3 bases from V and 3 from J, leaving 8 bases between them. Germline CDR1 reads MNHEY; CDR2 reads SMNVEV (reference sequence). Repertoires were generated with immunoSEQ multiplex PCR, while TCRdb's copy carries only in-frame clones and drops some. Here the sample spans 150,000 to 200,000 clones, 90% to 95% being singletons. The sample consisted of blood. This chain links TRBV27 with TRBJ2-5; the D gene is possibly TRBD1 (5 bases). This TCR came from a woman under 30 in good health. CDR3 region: CASSFGREETQYF. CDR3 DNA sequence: TGTGCCAGCAGTTTCGGCAGGGAAGAGACCCAGTACTTC.